Here is one TCR beta chain with its context. Its target is unknown. This sample is drawn from a study of T cell repertoires in cytomegalovirus infection. Study overall: Through public TCR beta signatures, both CMV infection and matching HLA type were indicated.

Germline V CDR1 and CDR2: DFQATT, SNEGSKA (reference sequence). V was pared by 0 bases and J by 4 bases, with 17 bases between. The CDR3 runs to 16 residues. MiXCR, run by TCRdb on the reads, gives a single entry per CDR3 protein. The sample includes about 890,000 distinct CDR3 sequences, approximately 32% seen only once; the top ten take about an eighth. Whole-study findings and limits: Individuals carrying CMV plus the relevant HLA were identified by cumulative frequency of public TCR beta families. HLA-C-restricted CMV clonotypes gave the most frequent clonotype in two of eight donors.

The sequencing used cultured CD8+ T cells from PBMCs, collected from culture after CMV antigen stimulation. This chain connects TRBV20-1 to TRBJ2-3, with a possible D match to TRBD1 (6 bases). The receptor's source is a human donor in good health (CMV status not recorded). Some clones in this sample may be carry-over from other donors' samples. This chain's CDR3 is CSARDNTGFHADTQYF. CDR3 nucleotide sequence: TGCAGTGCTAGAGATAATACAGGGTTTCATGCAGATACGCAGTATTTT.